This is a list of T cell receptor beta chains from one sample in a study of brain T cells in children with intractable seizures. Sequencing was performed with immunoSEQ multiplex PCR; in TCRdb, only in-frame clones are kept and a portion is missing. The sample carries about 76,000 clones, about 92% recorded once. The specimen was peripheral blood, collected at surgery. The source is a boy under three years old with tuberous sclerosis and intractable seizures. The CDR3 runs from the conserved cysteine through the conserved F or W. D genes are given only for firm matches. The size of a clone is reported for some rows only, either as once, few or many, or as a class for expanded clones.

clone size	J gene	D gene	V gene	CDR3 protein	CDR3 DNA
NA	TRBJ1-5	NA	TRBV7-9	CASSLAGRDLEPQHF	TGTGCCAGCAGCTTAGCCGGCAGGGACCTAGAGCCCCAGCATTTT
NA	TRBJ2-1	TRBD2	TRBV9	CASSVGGLALDEQFF	TGTGCCAGCAGCGTAGGGGGACTAGCGTTGGATGAGCAGTTCTTC
once	TRBJ2-7	NA	TRBV30	CAWSEGGLAYEQYF	TGTGCCTGGAGTGAGGGTGGTCTTGCCTACGAGCAGTACTTC
NA	TRBJ2-7	TRBD1	TRBV18	CASSPWTGISYEQYF	TGTGCCAGCTCACCGTGGACAGGGATCTCCTACGAGCAGTACTTC
NA	TRBJ1-6	NA	TRBV15	CATSRERGYYSPLHF	TGTGCCACCAGCAGAGAGAGGGGGTATTACTCACCCCTCCACTTT
NA	TRBJ1-5	TRBD1	TRBV30	CAWSPEGASNQPQHF	TGTGCCTGGAGTCCGGAGGGGGCTAGCAATCAGCCCCAGCATTTT
NA	TRBJ2-7	NA	TRBV6-2/TRBV6-3	CASSSRHLPLYEQYF	TGTGCCAGCAGTTCCCGACACCTACCCCTCTACGAGCAGTACTTC
NA	TRBJ2-1	TRBD2	TRBV4-2	CASSQDIPLLAGGGEQFF	TGTGCCAGCAGCCAAGATATTCCGTTGCTAGCGGGAGGAGGGGAGCAGTTCTTC
NA	TRBJ1-6	NA	TRBV27	CASSSRGGWQRNSPLHF	TGTGCCAGCAGTTCAAGGGGGGGATGGCAGCGTAATTCACCCCTCCACTTT
NA	TRBJ2-7	TRBD1	TRBV6-2/TRBV6-3	CASSFGQGDYEQYF	TGTGCCAGCAGTTTTGGACAGGGGGACTACGAGCAGTACTTC
NA	TRBJ1-1	NA	TRBV30	CAWRPGDNTEAFF	TGTGCCTGGAGACCAGGGGACAACACTGAAGCTTTCTTT
NA	TRBJ1-3	NA	TRBV9	CASSVGGGNTIYF	TGTGCCAGCAGCGTAGGGGGGGGAAACACCATATATTTT
NA	TRBJ1-1	TRBD1	TRBV19	CASSRDRGPNTEAFF	TGTGCCAGTAGCCGGGACAGGGGACCGAACACTGAAGCTTTCTTT
NA	TRBJ2-3	NA	TRBV20-1	CSAGDTQYF	TGCAGTGCCGGAGATACGCAGTATTTT
NA	TRBJ2-3	NA	TRBV4-1	CASSQVSLDTQYF	TGCGCCAGCAGCCAAGTATCACTAGATACGCAGTATTTT
NA	TRBJ2-6	NA	TRBV6-4	CASPLAANVLTF	TGTGCCAGCCCGCTCGCGGCCAACGTCCTGACTTTC
NA	TRBJ1-3	NA	TRBV11-3	CASSSWGDASGNTIYF	TGTGCCAGCAGCTCTTGGGGGGATGCCTCTGGAAACACCATATATTTT
NA	TRBJ2-3	NA	TRBV5-4	CASSLATSLTDTQYF	TGTGCCAGCAGCTTGGCGACTAGTCTCACAGATACGCAGTATTTT
NA	TRBJ2-7	NA	TRBV20-1	CSAIQDYEQYF	TGCAGTGCTATACAGGACTACGAGCAGTACTTC
NA	TRBJ2-3	NA	TRBV25-1	CASSESTDTQYF	TGTGCCAGCAGTGAATCAACAGATACGCAGTATTTT
NA	TRBJ1-4	NA	TRBV19	CASKREGLNEKLFF	TGTGCCAGTAAGAGGGAGGGGCTAAATGAAAAACTGTTTTTT
NA	TRBJ2-2	NA	TRBV7-3	CASRNPRTERTGELFF	TGTGCCAGCAGGAATCCCAGGACAGAGAGAACCGGGGAGCTGTTTTTT
NA	TRBJ2-5	NA	TRBV3-1/TRBV3-2	CASSQGRPIRETQYF	TGTGCCAGCAGCCAAGGTCGCCCCATCCGGGAGACCCAGTACTTC
NA	TRBJ1-1	NA	TRBV21-1	CASSRRDTEAFF	TGTGCCAGCAGCCGTCGGGACACTGAAGCTTTCTTT
NA	TRBJ2-1	NA	TRBV15	CATSSMMAEQFF	TGTGCCACCAGCAGCATGATGGCAGAGCAGTTCTTC
once	TRBJ1-1	TRBD1	TRBV19	CASSMTGVQLHTEAFF	TGTGCCAGTAGTATGACAGGGGTTCAGCTGCACACTGAAGCTTTCTTT
NA	TRBJ1-5	NA	TRBV4-1	CASSQVQDSNQPQHF	TGCGCCAGCAGCCAAGTTCAGGATTCCAATCAGCCCCAGCATTTT
NA	TRBJ1-2	TRBD1	TRBV12-3/TRBV12-4	CASSRTGGYGYTF	TGTGCCAGCAGTAGGACAGGGGGCTATGGCTACACCTTC
NA	TRBJ1-4	NA	TRBV4-1	CASSQVKANEKLFF	TGCGCCAGCAGCCAAGTGAAGGCTAATGAAAAACTGTTTTTT